This T cell receptor (beta chain) was captured by sequencing in a study of cytomegalovirus exposure and HLA in healthy donors. Study-level results: Researchers left out some V segments, among them TRBV6-2 and TRBV6-3, as indistinguishable.

The CDR3 contains 17 residues. Germline assignment: CDR1 LNHDA and CDR2 SQIVND (reference sequence). Primers: 60 Vbeta forward and 13 Jbeta reverse. Measured with immunoSEQ multiplex PCR; TCRdb has only the in-frame clones, and not every one. Here the sample spans about 50,000 clones, roughly 85% being singletons. Turning to this clone: What it binds is unknown. One end of the junction does not line up with germline, which may come from a read error.

This sequence was found in a man aged 25 to 40 in good health and CMV-seronegative. The chain combines TRBV19 with TRBJ1-2, with a weak D call TRBD1 (6 bases). Sequenced: PBMCs. CDR3 sequence reads: CASSSALGDKSNYVYTF. CDR3 bases: TGTGCCAGTAGTTCAGCCTTGGGGGACAAGTCTAACTATGTCTACACCTTC.